The clone carrying this T cell receptor beta chain was detected many times. Unique molecular identifiers were used in preparing the TCRbeta library. TCRdb used MiXCR to reprocess the PCR reads, holding one entry per CDR3 protein. The sample lists almost 500,000 distinct CDR3 sequences; roughly an eighth were seen once. These data originate in a study of T-cell reconstitution after alpha-beta-depleted transplantation in children. Trimming pared 5 bases from V and 3 bases from J, leaving 17 bases between. CDR3 length: 16 residues. Germline assignment: CDR1 SGHNT and CDR2 YENEEA. This material consisted of PBMCs from the stem cell graft donor, taken from the stem cell graft. The receptor was derived from a human donor who donated a stem cell graft to a child with combined immunodeficiency. The genes are TRBV11-3 and TRBJ2-1; tentative D call: TRBD2 (6 bases). CDR3 nucleotides: TGTGCCAGCAGCCCGCGAATTGGCGGGAACTACAATGAGCAGTTCTTC. As protein: CASSPRIGGNYNEQFF.